The source of this TCR beta chain is a study of radiation and T cells in renal cell carcinoma. The time point here: blood 4 weeks post-SBRT, at nephrectomy. Treatment noted: 15 Gy SBRT to primary tumor, nephrectomy 4 weeks later. Nephrectomy followed 15 Gy stereotactic body radiation by 4 weeks. Blood was sampled at baseline, 2 weeks and 4 weeks after SBRT. The patient's renal cell carcinoma had clear cell pathology. The CDR3 runs 15 residues. CDR1 and CDR2 (germline): MDHEN, SYDVKM. Trimming took 5 bases from V and 5 from J, leaving 18 bases between them. Overall study findings and caveats: Top tumor clonotypes rose in blood 2 weeks post-radiation, then contracted.

Concerning this clone: Its antigen is not known.

This table comes from immunoSEQ multiplex PCR, and its TCRdb copy is limited to in-frame clones, with some not included. This sample yields just over 95,000 clones, of which 75% to 85% are seen a single time; more than 7% belongs to the top ten. The TCR sequence derives from a man aged 60-69 years with renal cell carcinoma. This specimen was blood, taken from a patient whose treatment included radiotherapy and nephrectomy. The chain combines TRBV28 with TRBJ2-5; a weak D match, TRBD2 (6 bases). CDR3 loop: CASSTVLAGGETQYF. Written as DNA, the CDR3 is TGTGCCAGCAGTACTGTCTTAGCTGGAGGGGAGACCCAGTACTTC.